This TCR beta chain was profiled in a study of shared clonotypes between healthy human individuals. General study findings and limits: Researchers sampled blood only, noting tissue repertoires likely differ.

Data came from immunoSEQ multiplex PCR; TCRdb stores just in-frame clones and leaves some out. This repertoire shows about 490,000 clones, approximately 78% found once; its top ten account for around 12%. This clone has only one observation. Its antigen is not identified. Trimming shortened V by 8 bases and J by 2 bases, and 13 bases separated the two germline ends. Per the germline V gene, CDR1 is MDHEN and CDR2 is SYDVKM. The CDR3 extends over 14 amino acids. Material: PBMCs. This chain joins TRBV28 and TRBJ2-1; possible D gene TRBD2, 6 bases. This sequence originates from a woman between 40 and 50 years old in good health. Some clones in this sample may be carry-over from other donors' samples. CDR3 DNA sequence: TGTGCCAGCCTGGCGGGGCCGACCTACAATGAGCAGTTCTTC. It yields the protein CASLAGPTYNEQFF.